These 22 T cell receptor beta chains originate from one sample sequenced in a study of blood T cell repertoires in COVID-19. TCRdb keeps only in-frame clones here, not all; method: immunoSEQ multiplex PCR. The data hold 350,000 or so clones, with roughly 84% observed a single time. Material: PBMCs or T cells enriched from blood (not recorded which). The receptors derive from a woman aged 30 to 39 who had recovered from COVID-19.

The V call is TRBV2, the J call TRBJ2-4; TRBD1 matches at 7 bases. Germline V gene data show CDR1 as SNHLY and CDR2 as FYNNEI. With V trimmed by 4 bases and J by 0 bases, 6 bases remained unmatched. The CDR3 runs 16 residues. CDR3 nucleotides: TGTGCCAGCAGTGCCGGACAGGCCTTAGCCAAAAACATTCAGTACTTC. Its translation: CASSAGQALAKNIQYF.

The chain is built from TRBV5-8 and TRBJ1-2; 12 nucleotides line up with TRBD1. The CDR3 is 14 amino acids. Losses at the gene ends were 1 base for V and 6 bases for J; bases not matched to a gene: 1. Looked up from germline, CDR1 is SGHTS and CDR2 is YDEGEE. CDR3 region: CASSLRDRGHGYTF. CDR3 coding DNA: TGTGCCAGCAGCTTGAGGGACAGGGGGCATGGCTACACCTTC.

This chain links TRBV5-5 with TRBJ1-5, with 9 bases aligning to TRBD1. Trimming removed 4 bases from V and 6 bases from J; junction bases left unmatched: 8. CDR3 length: 15 amino acids. Germline V lookup: CDR1 SGHKS, CDR2 YYEKEE (reference sequence). The CDR3: CASSRTGGALQPQHF. In DNA, the CDR3 is TGTGCCAGCAGCCGAACAGGGGGCGCGCTTCAGCCCCAGCATTTT.

The chain uses TRBV5-5 and TRBJ1-3; TRBD1 might be the D (6 bases). The V end was cut by 4 bases, the J end by 1 base, with 9 bases between. CDR1 SGHKS and CDR2 YYEKEE come from the germline V gene (reference sequence). This CDR3 region has 14 residues. The CDR3 sequence is CASSLTGSGNTIYF. For the CDR3, the DNA is TGTGCCAGCAGCCTCACAGGGTCTGGAAACACCATATATTTT. Full variable domain (outside the CDR3, taken from reference TRBV5-5 and TRBJ1-3): DAGVTQSPTHLIKTRGQQVTLRCSPISGHKSVSWYQQVLGQGPQFIFQYYEKEERGRGNFPDRFSARQFPNYSSELNVNALLLGDSALYLCASSLTGSGNTIYFGEGSWLTVV.

The chain links TRBV2 to TRBJ1-1; 7 bases align to TRBD1. The CDR3 loop spans 16 amino acids. Germline assignment: CDR1 SNHLY and CDR2 FYNNEI. V dropped 6 bases and J dropped 3; count of bases not matched to a gene: 13. DNA for the CDR3: TGTGCCAGCAGCGCGTCTTTGCCCCAGGGGGACACTGAAGCTTTCTTT. Amino acids: CASSASLPQGDTEAFF.

The V call is TRBV2, the J call TRBJ2-5; a possible D gene is TRBD1 (5 bases). Germline V gene sequence: CDR1 SNHLY, CDR2 FYNNEI. Trimming took 6 bases from V and 1 from J, leaving 9 bases between them. The CDR3 loop spans 13 amino acids. CDR3 region: CASSQTVQETQYF. The DNA of the CDR3 is TGTGCCAGCAGCCAGACAGTCCAAGAGACCCAGTACTTC.

V and J are TRBV28 and TRBJ1-1; D possibly corresponds to TRBD1 (5 bases). CDR3 length equals 16 residues. Germline CDR1 reads MDHEN; CDR2 reads SYDVKM. The germline V and J ends were trimmed by 3 bases and 3 bases, with 17 bases remaining between them. CDR3 sequence reads: CASSFTVSGRDTEAFF. DNA for the CDR3: TGTGCCAGCAGTTTTACGGTCTCGGGCAGGGACACTGAAGCTTTCTTT.

This clone came up a few times. The chain couples TRBV19 to TRBJ1-6; D may be TRBD1 (5 bases). Germline assignment: CDR1 LNHDA and CDR2 SQIVND (reference sequence). CDR3 length equals 16 residues. V was cut by 7 bases and J by 0 bases, with 13 bases left in between. CDR3 nucleotide sequence: TGTGCCAGTATGGAGGGGATGAGCTCCTATAATTCACCCCTCCACTTT. Translated, it gives CASMEGMSSYNSPLHF.

This chain connects TRBV9 to TRBJ1-2; D remains unclear. Trimming shortened V by 3 bases and J by 1 base, and 7 bases separated the two germline ends. From germline, CDR1 is SGDLS and CDR2 YYNGEE. The CDR3 loop spans 13 amino acids. The CDR3 protein is CASSAGSNYGYTF. CDR3 in DNA: TGTGCCAGCAGCGCCGGGAGTAACTATGGCTACACCTTC.

This sequence joins TRBV3-1 (or the pseudogene TRBV3-2) and TRBJ2-1; TRBD2 agrees at 11 bases. Losses at the gene ends were 4 bases for V and 8 bases for J; bases not matched to a gene: 7. The CDR3 length is 15 residues. Looked up from germline, CDR1 is LGHDT and CDR2 is YNNKEL (reference sequence). Written as DNA, the CDR3 is TGTGCCAGCAGCCCCTTACCTAGCGGGGGGTATGAGCAGTTCTTC. It yields the protein CASSPLPSGGYEQFF.

The genes are TRBV5-1 and TRBJ2-3, with TRBD1 matching over 10 bases. The CDR3 sequence is 18 residues long. V lost 4 bases to trimming and J lost 0 bases; unmatched junction nucleotides: 11. Germline V lookup: CDR1 SGHRS, CDR2 YFSETQ. CDR3 in amino acids: CASSPSPGTGVSTDTQYF. The CDR3 coding sequence is TGCGCCAGCAGCCCCAGTCCCGGGACAGGGGTTAGCACAGATACGCAGTATTTT.

The chain has TRBV19 and TRBJ1-1; 7 bases match TRBD1. The CDR3 is 13 residues long. Looked up from germline, CDR1 is LNHDA and CDR2 is SQIVND (reference sequence). The J segment lost 1 base and the V segment lost 7 bases, leaving 3 bases of the junction unmatched. CDR3 nucleotide sequence: TGTGCCAGTAATCGACAGGGGAACACTGAAGCTTTCTTT. Its protein is CASNRQGNTEAFF. Using reference TRBV19 and TRBJ1-1 for the parts outside the CDR3, the full variable domain is DGGITQSPKYLFRKEGQNVTLSCEQNLNHDAMYWYRQDPGQGLRLIYYSQIVNDFQKGDIAEGYSVSREKKESFPLTVTSAQKNPTAFYLCASNRQGNTEAFFGQGTRLTVV.

In regard to this clone: Its ends do not fully match the called genes, so a read error is possible. The gene calls are TRBV6-2 or TRBV6-3 and TRBJ1-2; TRBD1 aligns across 7 bases. CDR1 MNHEY and CDR2 SVGEGT come from the germline V gene. The CDR3 totals 15 residues. DNA for the CDR3: TGTGCCAGCAGTGACTCGAACAGGGGCACCTATGGCTACACCTTC. Translated: CASSDSNRGTYGYTF.

The CDR3 sequence: CASSGGANSEAFF. CDR3 nucleotides: TGCGCCAGCTCGGGGGGCGCGAACTCCGAAGCTTTCTTT. This sequence joins TRBV10-2 and TRBJ1-1, with D possibly TRBD1 on 6 matching bases. The CDR3 spans 13 residues. V shed 8 bases and J shed 8 bases, with 18 bases lying between them. Germline CDR1 and CDR2: WSHSY and SAAADI.

The chain joins TRBV2 to TRBJ1-2; 8 bases line up with TRBD1. Germline CDR1 SNHLY, CDR2 FYNNEI. The CDR3 has 13 amino acids. J was trimmed by 5 bases and V by 7 bases; bases with no gene match: 6. The CDR3 DNA reads TGTGCCAGCACCCCCGGGACAGGATATGGCTACACCTTC. Translation: CASTPGTGYGYTF.

J is TRBJ1-1 and V is TRBV2, with 8 nucleotides matching TRBD1. V lost 6 bases and J lost 10; bases outside the gene matches: 13. Germline V CDR1 and CDR2: SNHLY, FYNNEI. The CDR3 length is 14 residues. The CDR3, as DNA: TGTGCCAGCAGGACCTTGCGACAGGGGTTATCAGCTTTCTTT. Translated: CASRTLRQGLSAFF. Full variable domain (outside the CDR3, taken from reference TRBV2 and TRBJ1-1): EPEVTQTPSHQVTQMGQEVILRCVPISNHLYFYWYRQILGQKVEFLVSFYNNEISEKSEIFDDQFSVERPDGSNFTLKIRSTKLEDSAMYFCASRTLRQGLSAFFGQGTRLTVV.

The V and J genes are TRBV5-1 and TRBJ1-4, with a weak D call TRBD1 (5 bases). This CDR3 is 15 amino acids long. The ends were cut back, 6 bases at V and 4 bases at J, with 16 bases in the middle. Germline-derived CDR1 and CDR2 are SGHRS and YFSETQ. CDR3 DNA: TGCGCCAGCAACGAAGCGGGACTGAATAATGAAAAACTGTTTTTT. Encoded protein: CASNEAGLNNEKLFF.

In DNA form, the CDR3 reads TGTGCCAGCAGTTTATTCCCAGGGTACGAGCAGTACTTC. Amino acid sequence: CASSLFPGYEQYF. The chain joins TRBV27 to TRBJ2-7; a possible D gene is TRBD1 (5 bases). Germline V CDR1 and CDR2: MNHEY, SMNVEV (reference sequence). With 1 base removed from V and 4 bases from J, the gap between germline ends came to 8 bases. The CDR3 contains 13 residues.

This clone was seen a single time. The rearrangement links TRBV29-1 to TRBJ2-1; 16 bases match TRBD2. The V segment lost 3 bases and the J segment 9 bases; nucleotides outside the gene matches: 5. This CDR3 has 15 amino acids. Germline V gene lookup returns CDR1 SQVTM and CDR2 ANQGSEA. The CDR3 region is CSVDPGTSGGGEQFF. The DNA of the CDR3 is TGCAGCGTTGACCCCGGGACTAGCGGGGGGGGTGAGCAGTTCTTC.

The chain uses TRBV3-1 (or the pseudogene TRBV3-2) and TRBJ2-5, with TRBD1 matching 8 bases. CDR3 size: 16 residues. Germline V gives CDR1 LGHDT, CDR2 YNNKEL (reference sequence). The junction had 9 bases not matched to a gene; V was cut back by 4 bases and J by 2 bases. The CDR3 DNA reads as TGTGCCAGCAGCCCGCCCGGGACAGGACAACAAGAGACCCAGTACTTC. The encoded protein is CASSPPGTGQQETQYF.

The genes are TRBV27 and TRBJ1-1; D perhaps matches TRBD1 (5 bases). The CDR3 has 12 amino acids. Trimming removed 6 bases from V and 5 bases from J, with 10 bases in between. Germline V gene lookup returns CDR1 MNHEY and CDR2 SMNVEV (reference sequence). CDR3 region: CASSRVGTEAFF. Written as DNA, the CDR3 is TGTGCCAGCAGCAGGGTTGGGACTGAAGCTTTCTTT.

The chain carries TRBV28 and TRBJ2-7, with D tentatively TRBD1 (6 bases). Trimming cost V 7 bases and J 2 bases, with 12 bases left between them. This CDR3 has 13 residues. Germline V gene sequence: CDR1 MDHEN, CDR2 SYDVKM. CDR3 loop: CASTGDTAYEQYF. Written as DNA, the CDR3 is TGTGCCAGCACCGGGGACACGGCCTACGAGCAGTACTTC.